This T cell receptor (beta chain) comes out of a study of T cells in Graves' hyperthyroidism and ophthalmopathy. The source of the PBMCs was 8 to 10 ml of fresh peripheral blood. This clonotype was observed a few times. Amplification yielded TCR beta CDR3 regions, with RNA transcripts as the source. Using the HTBI primer set, a first-round RT-PCR was run on the TCR CDR3. TCRdb independently ran MiXCR on the multiplex PCR reads; one entry per CDR3 protein. The sample lists hundreds of thousands of distinct CDR3 sequences, 16% occurring once. V was clipped by 3 bases and J by 6 bases, with 11 bases between them. CDR1 and CDR2 (germline): DFQATT, SNEGSKA (reference sequence). This CDR3 is built from 13 residues.

The material sequenced was blood. The genes are TRBV20-1 and TRBJ1-4; no clear D. The clonotype originates from a woman in her forties with Graves' ophthalmopathy. The CDR3 region has the DNA TGCAGTGCTAGTGAGTCGCGGCATGAAAAACTGTTTTTT. Its translation is CSASESRHEKLFF.